The 8 T cell receptor beta chains below all came from one sample that was sequenced in a study of regulatory T cells in long-lasting Graves disease. CDR3 regions were amplified by Arm-PCR using iRepertoire HTBI primers to build TCR beta libraries. MiXCR was run by TCRdb on the multiplex PCR reads, yielding one entry per CDR3 protein. The data show 680,000 or so distinct CDR3 sequences, about 15% seen once. The sample's time point: newly diagnosed GD, antithyroid drugs for less than 3 months. Extracted PBMC RNA gave rise to the TCR library. The same specimen was also included in a second study, on T cells in Graves' hyperthyroidism and ophthalmopathy.

This specimen was peripheral blood mononuclear cells (PBMCs), taken at new diagnosis, from a patient treated with antithyroid drugs. These receptors were obtained from a woman in her twenties or thirties with Graves disease.

Of note for this clonotype: A single base separates this from a much larger clone, so it may be a read error. Here the CDR3 reads CSAPGLGQDTQYF. As DNA, the CDR3 is TGCAGTGCTCCTGGACTGGGACAAGATACGCAGTATTTT. The genes are TRBV20-1 and TRBJ2-3; D might be TRBD1 (6 bases). The CDR3 covers 13 residues. Germline V gene data show CDR1 as DFQATT and CDR2 as SNEGSKA (reference sequence). With 5 bases removed from V and 5 bases from J, the gap between germline ends came to 14 bases.

This clonotype was observed a few times. The chain joins TRBV20-1 to TRBJ1-5; 8 bases map to TRBD1. Trimming removed 7 bases from V and 6 bases from J; junction bases left unmatched: 11. CDR3 length: 14 amino acids. CDR1 DFQATT and CDR2 SNEGSKA come from the germline V gene (reference sequence). CDR3 DNA: TGCAGTGGCCGGACCGGGACAGGCGGTCAGCCCCAGCATTTT. It specifies CSGRTGTGGQPQHF.

The V gene is TRBV27, the J gene TRBJ2-7; D gene uncertain. CDR1 MNHEY and CDR2 SMNVEV come from the germline V gene (reference sequence). This CDR3 is built from 13 residues. The germline V and J ends were trimmed by 6 bases and 6 bases, with 15 bases remaining between them. CDR3 sequence reads: CASRFSSGFEQYF. The CDR3 DNA follows: TGTGCCAGCAGGTTCTCTTCCGGGTTCGAGCAGTACTTC.

This clonotype was detected many times. The chain combines TRBV20-1 with TRBJ1-1; unclear D gene. Trimming removed 3 bases at V and 4 bases at J, with 12 bases between. Per germline, CDR1 DFQATT and CDR2 SNEGSKA (reference sequence). The CDR3 sequence is 13 residues long. CDR3 amino acids: CSARAIFGTEAFF. In nucleotides, the CDR3 is TGCAGTGCTAGGGCCATTTTCGGCACTGAAGCTTTCTTT.

This clonotype was observed at least ten times. V gene TRBV2 combines with J gene TRBJ1-3, with D perhaps matching TRBD1 (5 bases). Between the trimmed V and J ends, which lost 4 bases and 0 bases, there was a span of 7 bases. The CDR3 is 14 amino acids. Germline V gene data show CDR1 as SNHLY and CDR2 as FYNNEI. In nucleotides, the CDR3 is TGTGCCAGCAGTGGACAGAGCTCTGGAAACACCATATATTTT. This sequence encodes CASSGQSSGNTIYF.

This chain joins TRBV30 and TRBJ2-5; 8 bases are shared with TRBD1. The CDR3 totals 14 residues. V lost 3 bases to trimming and J lost 1 base; unmatched junction nucleotides: 4. Germline V CDR1 and CDR2: GTSNPN, SVGIG (reference sequence). The CDR3 sequence: CAWSAGGTQETQYF. CDR3 coding DNA: TGTGCCTGGAGCGCAGGGGGCACCCAAGAGACCCAGTACTTC.

The chain has TRBV5-1 and TRBJ2-1, with TRBD2 matching over 10 bases. The CDR3 consists of 14 residues. With 1 base clipped from V and 11 bases from J, the junction kept 6 bases outside the gene matches. Per the germline V gene, CDR1 is SGHRS and CDR2 is YFSETQ. As DNA, the CDR3 is TGCGCCAGCAGCTTGTGGCTAGCGGGGGCGAAGCAGTTCTTC. Translation: CASSLWLAGAKQFF.

This chain uses TRBV7-8 with TRBJ1-2, with a weak D call TRBD1 (6 bases). The CDR3 is made up of 13 amino acids. Germline V gives CDR1 SGHVS, CDR2 FQNEAQ. V was pared by 3 bases and J by 8 bases, with 13 bases between. The CDR3 coding sequence is TGTGCCAGCAGCTTCCGGGGGCTCGGGGGCTACACCTTC. Translated: CASSFRGLGGYTF.